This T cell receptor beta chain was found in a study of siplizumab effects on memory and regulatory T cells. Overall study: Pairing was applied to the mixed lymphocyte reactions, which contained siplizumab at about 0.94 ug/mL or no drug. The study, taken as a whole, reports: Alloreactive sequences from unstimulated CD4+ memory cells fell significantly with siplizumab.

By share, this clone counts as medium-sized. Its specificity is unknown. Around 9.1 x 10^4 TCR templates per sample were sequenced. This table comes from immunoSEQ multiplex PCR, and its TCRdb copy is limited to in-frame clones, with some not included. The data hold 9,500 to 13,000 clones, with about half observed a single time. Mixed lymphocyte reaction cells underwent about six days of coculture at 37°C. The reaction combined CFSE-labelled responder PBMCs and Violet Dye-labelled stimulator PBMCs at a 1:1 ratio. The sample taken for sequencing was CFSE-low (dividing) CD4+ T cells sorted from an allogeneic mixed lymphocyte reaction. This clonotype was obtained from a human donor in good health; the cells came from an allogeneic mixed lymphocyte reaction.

CDR3 nucleotides: TGTGCCAGCAGCTTAGTCGATCAGGGTGAGCAGTTCTTC. It encodes CASSLVDQGEQFF. The rearrangement uses TRBV11-3 and TRBJ2-1, with D maybe TRBD1 (5 bases). CDR1 is SGHNT and CDR2 is YENEEA in the germline V gene. There are 13 residues in the CDR3. Trimming left V 1 base short and J 9 bases short, with 10 bases between.